This T cell receptor (beta chain) was retrieved from a study of blood T cell repertoires in COVID-19. Study as a whole: The origin of the acute and convalescent COVID-19 samples was the United States, Italy and Spain. T cells, B-cell-depleted T cells, or PBMCs supplied cDNA or gDNA.

Authors' data handling: How many nucleated cells were present was estimated from reference gene primer amplification. Profiled with immunoSEQ multiplex PCR; TCRdb holds only in-frame clones, not every one. V and J calls and clone size follow that table, whereas D and trimming were derived from the DNA. The sample has about 120,000 clones, roughly 79% seen once. The sample consisted of peripheral blood. The clonotype originates from a human donor in a cohort sampled during active COVID-19.

In nucleotides, the CDR3 is TGTGCCAGCAGCGTAGACAGGGACTATGGCTACACCTTC. This encodes CASSVDRDYGYTF. The rearrangement uses TRBV9 and TRBJ1-2, with TRBD1 as a possible D gene (6 bases). Trimming shortened V by 0 bases and J by 3 bases, and 6 bases separated the two germline ends. The length of the CDR3 is 13 residues. Germline CDR1 reads SGDLS; CDR2 reads YYNGEE.